This T cell receptor (beta chain) comes out of a study of beta chain features in type 1 diabetes. Study-wide points: Any role of HLA type in TCRB rearrangement remained unresolved here.

Via CD45RO/CCR7/CD25/CD127/CD95/CD27, cells of the CD4+ naive, central memory, regulatory and stem cell-like memory subsets were sorted. Every isolated RNA sample was fully reverse transcribed, so sequencing captured expressed TCRB transcripts. Sequenced by immunoSEQ multiplex PCR; TCRdb stores in-frame clones only, minus some. The sample yields roughly 150,000 clones, 9% to 10% seen once. This CDR3 has 12 residues. The V gene's germline CDR1 is ENHRY and CDR2 SYGVKD. Trimming left V 6 bases short and J 9 bases short, with 15 bases between. A remark on this clone: The target antigen is unknown.

Input material: central memory CD4+ T cells from blood. The V call is TRBV10-3, the J call TRBJ2-7; weak D call: TRBD1 (5 bases). The source of this sequence is a young woman in good health. The DNA for the CDR3 is TGTGCCATCAGGGACAATACGGAGACGCAGTACTTC. Translated, it gives CAIRDNTETQYF.